These 28 T cell receptor beta chains share one sample of origin, sequenced in a study of high-grade serous ovarian cancer treatment subgroups (dated by TCRdb to about 2021). Library preparation employed the immunoSEQ multiplex PCR assay. Not all clones reach the TCRdb copy of this immuneACCESS table, which keeps in-frame sequences only. Checked studies attribute under half of the gap to unresolved V genes and leave the rest unexplained. Counted in this sample were about 4,500 clones; 65% to 85% of them appeared once. The ten largest clones add up to 5% to 6.5% of the sample. Tumor samples were obtained before definitive surgery or chemotherapy. Sequenced sample: tumor tissue. The receptor set was obtained from a human donor with high-grade serous ovarian cancer.

The CDR3: CASRREGGNNEQFF. The DNA for the CDR3 is TGTGCCAGCAGACGGGAGGGCGGTAACAATGAGCAGTTCTTC. The chain couples TRBV6-1 to TRBJ2-1; 8 nucleotides line up with TRBD2. The CDR3 extends over 14 amino acids. J was trimmed by 5 bases and V by 6 bases; bases with no gene match: 6. The germline V gene encodes CDR1 MNHNS and CDR2 SASEGT.

The CDR3 region is CASSQSFLLKWGFAEAFF. The CDR3 DNA follows: TGCGCCAGCAGTCAATCGTTTCTTCTTAAGTGGGGTTTCGCTGAAGCTTTCTTT. The V gene is TRBV23-1, the J gene TRBJ1-1; D unresolved. TRBV23-1 is marked as an open reading frame, function uncertain. The CDR3 spans 18 residues. V dropped 0 bases and J dropped 6 bases, with 23 bases sitting between them.

The rearrangement joins TRBV11-3 to TRBJ2-5, with unresolved D. The CDR3 has 12 residues. V was clipped by 5 bases and J by 7 bases, with 11 bases between them. Germline V CDR1 and CDR2: SGHNT, YENEEA. For the CDR3, the DNA is TGTGCCAGCAGCCCCGAGTCAGGGACCCAGTACTTC. This encodes CASSPESGTQYF.

This chain uses TRBV5-1 with TRBJ2-1; D tentatively fits TRBD1 or TRBD2 (5 bases each). The germline V gene has CDR1 SGHRS and CDR2 YFSETQ. The CDR3 loop spans 15 amino acids. V gave up 0 bases and J gave up 2 bases, with 9 bases separating them. CDR3 nucleotide sequence: TGCGCCAGCAGCTTGGAGGGGAGCCCCTACAATGAGCAGTTCTTC. Protein: CASSLEGSPYNEQFF.

This sequence joins TRBV29-1 and TRBJ1-5; 7 bases agree with TRBD1. This CDR3 region has 12 residues. The germline CDR1 and CDR2 sequences are SQVTM and ANQGSEA. Trimming at V came to 4 bases and at J to 4 bases, leaving 1 base not matched to a gene. The CDR3, as DNA: TGCAGCGTTGGACAGGGAAATCAGCCCCAGCATTTT. Translating it yields CSVGQGNQPQHF. Drawing the rest from reference TRBV29-1 and TRBJ1-5, the complete variable domain is SAVISQKPSRDICQRGTSLTIQCQVDSQVTMMFWYRQQPGQSLTLIATANQGSEATYESGFVIDKFPISRPNLTFSTLTVSNMSPEDSSIYLCSVGQGNQPQHFGDGTRLSIL.

This clone was counted once. The chain recombines TRBV5-1 with TRBJ2-7; 8 nucleotides match TRBD1. Germline CDR1 is SGHRS and CDR2 is YFSETQ. This CDR3 comprises 13 residues. V trimming: 5 bases; J trimming: 3 bases; junction bases outside the gene matches: 4. The CDR3, as DNA: TGCGCCAGCAGTGGGACAGGCATCTACGAGCAGTACTTC. Amino acids: CASSGTGIYEQYF.

The chain is built from TRBV4-1 and TRBJ2-7; no clear D. The CDR3 sequence is 11 residues long. CDR1 is MGHRA, CDR2 YSYEKL, per germline. V was shortened by 1 base and J by 2 bases, with 0 bases between the two germline ends. CDR3 bases: TGCGCCAGCAGCCAAGCCTACGAGCAGTACTTC. As protein: CASSQAYEQYF.

In its sample, this clone was seen once. This chain joins TRBV7-3 and TRBJ2-2, with a tentative D call TRBD1 (5 bases). Germline V gene data show CDR1 as SGHTA and CDR2 as FQGTGA. The CDR3 is 15 residues long. Trimming removed 2 bases at V and 6 bases at J, with 13 bases between. The CDR3 sequence: CASSLAGIGAGELFF. In DNA form, the CDR3 reads TGTGCCAGCAGCTTAGCAGGGATAGGGGCCGGGGAGCTGTTTTTT.

This chain links TRBV6-5 with TRBJ1-5; no firm D call. Germline V gene lookup returns CDR1 MNHEY and CDR2 SVGAGI. This CDR3 comprises 12 residues. V lost 8 bases and J lost 4, with 9 bases in between. CDR3 DNA sequence: TGTGCCAGCGCCCAGGTTAATCAGCCCCAGCATTTT. Its protein product is CASAQVNQPQHF.

The chain joins TRBV18 to TRBJ2-3; no reliable D call. V shed 3 bases and J shed 0 bases, with 4 bases lying between them. Germline CDR1 KGHSH, CDR2 LQKENI. The CDR3 consists of 13 residues. The chain's CDR3 is CASSPDSTDTQYF. The DNA for the CDR3 is TGTGCCAGCTCACCTGATAGCACAGATACGCAGTATTTT. Full variable domain (remainder filled in from reference TRBV18 and TRBJ2-3): NAGVMQNPRHLVRRRGQEARLRCSPMKGHSHVYWYRQLPEEGLKFMVYLQKENIIDESGMPKERFSAEFPKEGPSILRIQQVVRGDSAAYFCASSPDSTDTQYFGPGTRLTVL.

This chain links TRBV5-1 with TRBJ2-7, with 7 bases that match TRBD1. This CDR3 region has 16 residues. The germline V gene encodes CDR1 SGHRS and CDR2 YFSETQ. With 4 bases clipped from V and 0 bases from J, the junction kept 10 bases outside the gene matches. The CDR3 protein is CASSQEGQSSSYEQYF. The CDR3 region has the DNA TGCGCCAGCAGCCAAGAGGGACAGTCGAGCTCCTACGAGCAGTACTTC.

The V call is TRBV18, the J call TRBJ2-7; D tentatively reads TRBD1 or TRBD2 (5 bases each). Germline CDR1 is KGHSH and CDR2 is LQKENI. V was trimmed by 6 bases and J by 7 bases, leaving 19 bases between them. There are 14 residues in the CDR3. CDR3 sequence: CASSDNVRGGEQYF. CDR3 DNA sequence: TGTGCCAGCTCCGATAACGTGAGGGGTGGGGAGCAGTACTTC. Supplemented by reference TRBV18 and TRBJ2-7, the full variable domain reads NAGVMQNPRHLVRRRGQEARLRCSPMKGHSHVYWYRQLPEEGLKFMVYLQKENIIDESGMPKERFSAEFPKEGPSILRIQQVVRGDSAAYFCASSDNVRGGEQYFGPGTRLTVT.

This clone was detected a few times. The chain couples TRBV11-2 to TRBJ1-1; D ambiguous. There are 15 residues in the CDR3. CDR1 SGHAT and CDR2 FQNNGV come from the germline V gene. The germline V and J ends were trimmed by 5 bases and 0 bases, with 13 bases remaining between them. This CDR3 reads CASSPLGNLNTEAFF. The CDR3 DNA is TGTGCCAGCAGCCCGTTAGGGAATCTGAACACTGAAGCTTTCTTT.

This chain joins TRBV7-2 and TRBJ2-7; 12 bases match TRBD2. Trimming cost V 2 bases and J 5 bases; bases outside gene matches: 10. This CDR3 is 17 amino acids long. CDR1 SGHTA and CDR2 FQGNSA come from the germline V gene. The CDR3 region has the DNA TGTGCCAGCAGCTTATTCGGGCTAGCGGGAGGGATGGACGAGCAGTACTTC. Its translation is CASSLFGLAGGMDEQYF. Together with reference TRBV7-2 and TRBJ2-7, the CDR3 gives the full variable domain: GAGVSQSPSNKVTEKGKDVELRCDPISGHTALYWYRQSLGQGLEFLIYFQGNSAPDKSGLPSDRFSAERTGGSVSTLTIQRTQQEDSAVYLCASSLFGLAGGMDEQYFGPGTRLTVT.

This sequence joins TRBV29-1 and TRBJ1-2, with TRBD1 matching over 9 bases. Germline V gene lookup returns CDR1 SQVTM and CDR2 ANQGSEA. J lost 4 bases, V lost 6 bases, and 12 bases had no gene match. The CDR3 length is 15 residues. Written as DNA, the CDR3 is TGCAGCGTGGACCTCCGGGACAGGGACGGCTATGGCTACACCTTC. Encoded protein: CSVDLRDRDGYGYTF.

The chain recombines TRBV6-1 with TRBJ2-5; perhaps TRBD2 as D (6 bases). The CDR3 loop spans 15 amino acids. V lost 2 bases to trimming and J lost 8 bases, with 18 bases between them. The germline V gene encodes CDR1 MNHNS and CDR2 SASEGT. CDR3 protein: CASSEIRGLGGTQYF. The CDR3 DNA is TGTGCCAGCAGTGAAATTAGGGGCCTGGGGGGTACCCAGTACTTC.

The chain has TRBV10-3 and TRBJ2-3, with 8 bases lining up with TRBD2. Germline V gives CDR1 ENHRY, CDR2 SYGVKD. The CDR3 runs 16 residues. The trim removed 3 bases at V and 0 bases at J, leaving 5 bases unmatched. The CDR3: CAISDRSGRSTDTQYF. DNA of the CDR3: TGTGCCATCAGTGATCGGAGCGGGAGAAGCACAGATACGCAGTATTTT.

A word on this clone: An end of the junction differs from the germline gene, which may be a read error. The chain employs TRBV6-1 and TRBJ2-7; 7 nucleotides align to TRBD1. Germline V gives CDR1 MNHNS, CDR2 SASEGT. The CDR3 length is 15 residues. CDR3 sequence (DNA): TGTGCCGGCAGTGAAGCGAGGGGGCTAGTCTACGAGCAGTACTTC. Encoded protein: CAGSEARGLVYEQYF.

The chain employs TRBV2 and TRBJ1-5; D might be TRBD1 (6 bases). This CDR3 is 17 amino acids long. Germline assignment: CDR1 SNHLY and CDR2 FYNNEI. V was shortened by 4 bases and J by 0 bases, with 16 bases between the two germline ends. CDR3 nucleotide sequence: TGTGCCAGCAGTGTTCGAGGGGGGAGTTATAGCAATCAGCCCCAGCATTTT. Its protein is CASSVRGGSYSNQPQHF.

The chain has TRBV6-6 and TRBJ2-7; the D gene is possibly TRBD2 (5 bases). Trimming removed 8 bases from V and 3 bases from J, with 11 bases in between. CDR1 is MNHNY, CDR2 SVGAGI, per germline (reference sequence). There are 12 residues in the CDR3. CDR3: CASGSFRYEQYF. CDR3 nucleotides: TGTGCCAGCGGGAGTTTTCGCTACGAGCAGTACTTC.

The J gene is TRBJ1-2, the V gene TRBV20-1, with a possible D match to TRBD1 (6 bases). Germline CDR1 reads DFQATT; CDR2 reads SNEGSKA (reference sequence). CDR3 length: 11 residues. Trimming shortened V by 6 bases and J by 12 bases, and 17 bases separated the two germline ends. The CDR3 region is CSADRQALHTF. The CDR3 DNA follows: TGCAGTGCAGACAGACAGGCCCTCCACACCTTC.

This chain joins TRBV29-1 and TRBJ2-3, with D possibly TRBD1 on 6 matching bases. Germline values: CDR1 SQVTM, CDR2 ANQGSEA. Trimming shortened V by 8 bases and J by 4 bases, and 22 bases separated the two germline ends. The CDR3 runs 15 residues. CDR3 nucleotide sequence: TGCAGCCCTTTAACAGGGCCTGAGAAGGCAGATACGCAGTATTTT. It specifies CSPLTGPEKADTQYF.

This chain joins TRBV4-1 and TRBJ2-7; 8 nucleotides line up with TRBD1. The CDR3 runs to 15 residues. Germline CDR1 and CDR2: MGHRA and YSYEKL. With V trimmed by 1 base and J by 2 bases, 4 bases remained unmatched. This chain's CDR3 is CASSQGTGQAYEQYF. The DNA for the CDR3 is TGCGCCAGCAGCCAAGGGACAGGGCAAGCCTACGAGCAGTACTTC.

The V and J genes are TRBV4-2 and TRBJ1-2, with TRBD1 as a possible D gene (5 bases). The V end lost 1 base, the J end lost 4 bases, and 19 bases lay between the germline ends. Germline V gene sequence: CDR1 LGHNA, CDR2 YNFKEQ. There are 17 residues in the CDR3. CDR3 protein: CASSQGLGEGFGYGYTF. CDR3 coding DNA: TGTGCCAGCAGCCAAGGGTTGGGGGAGGGCTTTGGCTATGGCTACACCTTC.

This chain connects TRBV29-1 to TRBJ1-5; 10 bases are a match to TRBD1. The junction had 12 bases not matched to a gene; V was cut back by 7 bases and J by 6 bases. The CDR3 is 15 amino acids. The germline gives CDR1 SQVTM, CDR2 ANQGSEA. CDR3 residues: CSARSTGGLGQPQHF. The CDR3 region has the DNA TGCAGCGCTCGTTCGACAGGGGGCTTAGGTCAGCCCCAGCATTTT.

The CDR3 spells CASSPGLAAYEQYF. The CDR3 nucleotides read TGTGCCAGCAGCCCGGGACTAGCGGCCTACGAGCAGTACTTC. V usage is TRBV5-6 and J usage is TRBJ2-7; TRBD2 agrees at 11 bases. There are 14 residues in the CDR3. CDR1 is SGHDT and CDR2 is YYEEEE in the germline V gene. V lost 4 bases and J lost 2; bases outside the gene matches: 2. Based on the CDR3 plus reference TRBV5-6 and TRBJ2-7, the full variable domain is DAGVTQSPTHLIKTRGQQVTLRCSPKSGHDTVSWYQQALGQGPQFIFQYYEEEERQRGNFPDRFSGHQFPNYSSELNVNALLLGDSALYLCASSPGLAAYEQYFGPGTRLTVT.

The chain employs TRBV4-3 and TRBJ2-5; 7 bases fit TRBD1. Losses at the gene ends were 4 bases for V and 5 bases for J; bases not matched to a gene: 10. CDR1 and CDR2 (germline): LGHNA, YSLEER. CDR3 size: 15 residues. DNA of the CDR3: TGCGCCAGCAGCCGCCGCCGACAGGGTGGCGAGACCCAGTACTTC. It yields the protein CASSRRRQGGETQYF.

The V gene is TRBV11-1, the J gene TRBJ1-3; D call uncertain. Trimming left V 5 bases short and J 1 base short, with 18 bases between. The CDR3 runs to 17 residues. Germline V CDR1 and CDR2: SGHAT, FQDESV (reference sequence). The CDR3 region has the DNA TGTGCCAGCAGCGCGTATATCCGGGCCTCATCTGGAAACACCATATATTTT. This sequence encodes CASSAYIRASSGNTIYF.